The rows below give T cell receptor beta chains drawn from one sample of a study of T-cell reconstitution after alpha-beta-depleted transplantation in children. TCRdb analysed the PCR reads with MiXCR anew, one entry per CDR3 protein. The sample records 350,000 to 400,000 distinct CDR3 sequences, about an eighth being singletons. The sample in question was PBMCs, obtained from the stem cell graft. These receptors were taken from a human donor who donated a stem cell graft to a child with Fanconi anemia. Each CDR3 is given without its conserved first and last residue. Clone size appears in some rows only: once, few, many, or a class for an expanded clone.

V,size,J,CDR3
TRBV7-9,medium-sized,TRBJ1-5,ASSNQDTSNQPQH
TRBV5-1,many,TRBJ2-4,ASSPGTGLTGDIQY
TRBV3-1,NA,TRBJ1-1,ASSLLRRGEEAF
TRBV11-3,few,TRBJ2-7,ASSLEPYYEQY
TRBV5-6,many,TRBJ2-1,ASSSKAFYNEQF
TRBV6-1,NA,TRBJ1-1,ASILEGVRETEAF
TRBV28,NA,TRBJ2-2,ASRPPAQGVSGELF
TRBV7-8,NA,TRBJ2-2,ASSLRPGANTGELF
TRBV5-1,few,TRBJ2-3,ASSVRGRTSTDTQY
TRBV27,many,TRBJ1-1,ASRLRQNTEAF
TRBV29-1,many,TRBJ2-7,SVEAGSLEQY
TRBV10-2,few,TRBJ1-3,ASSRTASTSSGNTIY
TRBV18,NA,TRBJ2-5,ASSPPGMQETQY
TRBV7-8,NA,TRBJ2-5,ASRVGETQY
TRBV7-7,few,TRBJ2-6,ASSSWTGPSGANVLT
TRBV7-2,NA,TRBJ1-1,ASSLVGWDTEAF
TRBV9,many,TRBJ2-1,ASSVGTASNEQF
TRBV5-1,many,TRBJ1-1,ASRIGPDGTEAF
TRBV29-1,NA,TRBJ1-2,SVAGGPNYGYT
TRBV29-1,NA,TRBJ2-1,SVDFWGADNEQF
TRBV20-1,few,TRBJ1-1,SARQGTNTEAF
TRBV6-1,many,TRBJ2-1,ASSVWRQGQNNEQF